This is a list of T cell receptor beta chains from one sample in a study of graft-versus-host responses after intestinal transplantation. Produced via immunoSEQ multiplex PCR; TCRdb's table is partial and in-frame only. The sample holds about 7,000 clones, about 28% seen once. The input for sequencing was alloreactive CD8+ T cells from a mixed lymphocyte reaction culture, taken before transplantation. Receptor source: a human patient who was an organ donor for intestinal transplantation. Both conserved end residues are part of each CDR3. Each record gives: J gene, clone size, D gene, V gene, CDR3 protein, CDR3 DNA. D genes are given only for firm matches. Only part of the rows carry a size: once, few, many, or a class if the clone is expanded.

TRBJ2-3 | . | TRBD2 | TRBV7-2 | CASSLRGLATDTQYF | TGTGCCAGCAGCTTAAGGGGACTAGCCACAGATACGCAGTATTTT
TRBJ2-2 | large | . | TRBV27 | CASSTPGPQVKLFF | TGTGCCAGCAGTACCCCGGGACCGCAAGTTAAGCTGTTTTTT
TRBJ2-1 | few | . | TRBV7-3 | CASSLFRGTHYNEQFF | TGTGCCAGCAGTTTATTTAGGGGGACACACTACAATGAGCAGTTCTTC
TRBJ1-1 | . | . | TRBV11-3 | CEDSCGGNTEAFF | TGTGAGGACAGTTGCGGGGGGAACACTGAAGCTTTCTTT
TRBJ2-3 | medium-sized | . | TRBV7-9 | CASSRPRYF | TGTGCCAGCAGCCGCCCCCGGTATTTT
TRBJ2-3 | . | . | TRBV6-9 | CASSSGRGLTDTQYF | TGTGCCAGCAGTTCGGGGCGGGGGCTCACAGATACGCAGTATTTT
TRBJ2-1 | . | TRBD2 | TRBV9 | CASSVEGRAYNEQFF | TGTGCCAGCAGCGTAGAGGGGAGGGCCTACAATGAGCAGTTCTTC
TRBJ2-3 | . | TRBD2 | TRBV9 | CASSEARGGTSTDTQYF | TGTGCCAGCAGCGAAGCTCGCGGGGGGACTAGCACAGATACGCAGTATTTT
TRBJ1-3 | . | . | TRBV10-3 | CAISSLQRNTIYF | TGTGCCATCAGCTCCCTACAGAGGAACACCATATATTTT
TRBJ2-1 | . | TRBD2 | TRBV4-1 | CASSQLLEGVAGFDEQFF | TGCGCCAGCAGCCAACTCTTAGAAGGGGTAGCGGGGTTCGATGAGCAGTTCTTC
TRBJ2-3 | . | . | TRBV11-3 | CASSLASTDTQYF | TGTGCCAGCAGCTTAGCCAGCACAGATACGCAGTATTTT
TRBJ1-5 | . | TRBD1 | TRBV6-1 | CASSEWDRVYQPQHF | TGTGCCAGCAGTGAATGGGACAGGGTTTATCAGCCCCAGCATTTT
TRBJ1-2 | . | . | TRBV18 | CASTGPIFYGYTF | TGTGCCAGCACAGGACCGATTTTCTATGGCTACACCTTC
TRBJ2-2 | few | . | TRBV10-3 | CAISEREVNTGELFF | TGTGCCATCAGTGAGAGGGAGGTTAACACCGGGGAGCTGTTTTTT
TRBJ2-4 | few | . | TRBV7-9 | CASSLEPLLAKNIQYF | TGTGCCAGCAGCTTAGAACCCCTTCTAGCCAAAAACATTCAGTACTTC
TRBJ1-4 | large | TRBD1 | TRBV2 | CASLGTGQTNEKLFF | TGTGCCAGCCTCGGGACGGGACAGACTAATGAAAAACTGTTTTTT
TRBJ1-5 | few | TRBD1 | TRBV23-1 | CASSPLGQALSSNQPQHF | TGCGCCAGCAGTCCGCTGGGACAGGCGTTGAGTAGCAATCAGCCCCAGCATTTT
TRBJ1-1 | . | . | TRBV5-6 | CTSSSVRGTEAFF | TGTACCAGCAGCTCGGTCAGAGGCACTGAAGCTTTCTTT
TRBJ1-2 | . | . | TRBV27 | CASSLGGGFYGYTF | TGTGCCAGCAGTTTAGGTGGCGGCTTCTATGGCTACACCTTC
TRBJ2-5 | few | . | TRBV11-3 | CASSLVRTEQETQYF | TGTGCCAGCAGCTTAGTTAGGACAGAACAAGAGACCCAGTACTTC
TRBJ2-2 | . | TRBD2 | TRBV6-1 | CASSGLAGAITGELFF | TGTGCCAGCAGTGGACTAGCGGGGGCGATCACCGGGGAGCTGTTTTTT
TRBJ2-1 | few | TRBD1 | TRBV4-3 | CASSQEDRGNEQFF | TGCGCCAGCAGCCAAGAGGACAGGGGCAATGAGCAGTTCTTC
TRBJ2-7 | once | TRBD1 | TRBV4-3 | CASSPRQGNPYEQYF | TGCGCCAGCAGCCCGCGACAGGGGAACCCCTACGAGCAGTACTTC
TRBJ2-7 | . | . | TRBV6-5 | CASSYWVGDPPYEQYF | TGTGCCAGCAGTTACTGGGTGGGGGACCCCCCCTACGAGCAGTACTTC
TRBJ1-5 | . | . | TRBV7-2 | CASSLYYPWVGQPQHF | TGTGCCAGCAGCTTATATTACCCCTGGGTAGGTCAGCCCCAGCATTTT
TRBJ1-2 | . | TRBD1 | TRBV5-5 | CASSSSGTVPYGYTF | TGTGCCAGCAGCAGCTCCGGGACAGTTCCTTATGGCTACACCTTC
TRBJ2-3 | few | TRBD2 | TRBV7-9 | CASSLRRGGPDTQYF | TGTGCCAGCAGCTTACGGCGGGGGGGCCCTGATACGCAGTATTTT